This TCR beta chain was identified during a study of cytomegalovirus exposure and HLA in healthy donors. About the research overall: Of the donors genotyped, a few hundred in all, over 80% fell in the Caucasian-associated ancestry cluster.

Healthy bone marrow donors made up the donor group. Germline CDR1 and CDR2: SGHDT and YYEEEE. V was cut by 1 base and J by 7 bases, with 12 bases left in between. The CDR3 totals 13 residues. The study ran its PCR with 60 Vbeta and 13 Jbeta primers. Assay used: immunoSEQ multiplex PCR; TCRdb lists only in-frame clones, some missing. The data contain about 80,000 clones, 80% of them singletons. Material: PBMCs. The receptor was isolated from a man in his forties or fifties in good health and CMV-seropositive. The gene calls are TRBV5-6 and TRBJ2-7; a possible D gene is TRBD2 (6 bases). The CDR3 region has the DNA TGTGCCAGCAGCTTGATGATGAGCGGGGAGCAGTACTTC. Protein product: CASSLMMSGEQYF.